This T cell receptor (beta chain) was obtained from a study of response to subunit inactivated influenza vaccine. Note on this clonotype: A junction boundary mismatches the germline segment, possibly from a read error.

This CDR3 spans 15 amino acids. Germline-derived CDR1 and CDR2 are SGHRS and YFSETQ. MiXCR, applied by TCRdb to the RT-PCR reads, yields one record per CDR3 protein. The profile shows about 540,000 distinct CDR3 sequences, less than 25% of them singletons. The same data also went into a second study, on T cells expressing NK-cell markers. This second study says: Libraries used 5'RACE template switching adding universal primer site and UMIs. All TCR beta repertoires analysed originated from sorted CD3+CD56+NKG2C+, CD3+CD56+NKG2C- and CD3+CD56-NKG2C+ T cells.

The starting material was CD4+ T cells sorted from PBMCs, obtained approximately 13 days after vaccination. This clonotype was sampled from a middle-aged man who received an inactivated influenza vaccine. The chain has TRBV5-1 and TRBJ1-3; the D gene is possibly TRBD1 (6 bases). CDR3 sequence (DNA): TGCGCCAGCAGGGCTTCAGGGGACTCTGGAAACACCACATATTTT. Its translation is CASRASGDSGNTTYF.